These T cell receptor beta chains were read from a single sample in a study of blood T cell repertoires in COVID-19. Libraries were prepared by immunoSEQ multiplex PCR; TCRdb keeps only in-frame clonotypes and omits some of them. This table has roughly 91,000 clones, approximately 82% appearing once. The specimen sequenced was peripheral blood. The source of these receptors is a woman older than 75 with acute or convalescent COVID-19. Both conserved end residues are part of each CDR3. The D gene is left open where the match is weak. Expanded clones are given a class, and other clones once, few, many or no size at all.

v_call	j_call	clone_size	d_call	cdr3_aa	cdr3_nt
TRBV28	TRBJ1-1	-	TRBD1	CASKDRMNTEAFF	TGTGCCAGCAAGGACAGGATGAACACTGAAGCTTTCTTT
TRBV5-6	TRBJ2-7	-	TRBD1	CASSLGTGYEQYF	TGTGCCAGCAGCTTGGGGACAGGCTACGAGCAGTACTTC
TRBV18	TRBJ2-2	-	-	CASSAGGNTGELFF	TGTGCCAGCTCGGCAGGAGGCAACACCGGGGAGCTGTTTTTT
TRBV3-1/TRBV3-2	TRBJ2-5	-	-	CASSRTNYQETQYF	TGTGCCAGCAGCCGGACTAACTACCAAGAGACCCAGTACTTC
TRBV11-1	TRBJ2-2	-	-	CASSLARATGELFF	TGTGCCAGCAGCTTAGCCAGGGCCACCGGGGAGCTGTTTTTT
TRBV5-1	TRBJ2-1	-	TRBD2	CASHYGTSYNEQFF	TGCGCCAGCCATTACGGGACTAGCTACAATGAGCAGTTCTTC
TRBV5-1	TRBJ1-4	-	-	CASSRGTPGDEKLFF	TGCGCCAGCAGCCGCGGGACCCCGGGTGATGAAAAACTGTTTTTT
TRBV28	TRBJ2-7	-	-	CASKVPAPYEQYF	TGTGCCAGCAAGGTCCCAGCGCCATACGAGCAGTACTTC
TRBV28	TRBJ2-7	once	TRBD1	CASSGQVPYEQYF	TGTGCCAGCTCGGGACAGGTTCCTTACGAGCAGTACTTC
TRBV3-1/TRBV3-2	TRBJ1-2	-	TRBD1	CASSPRTGDRYGYTF	TGTGCCAGCAGCCCTCGGACAGGGGATAGGTATGGCTACACCTTC
TRBV25-1	TRBJ1-3	-	-	CASREQGIAGNTIYF	TGTGCCAGCAGGGAACAGGGTATCGCTGGAAACACCATATATTTT
TRBV24-1	TRBJ1-2	once	TRBD1	CATSDSRQGSGYGYTF	TGTGCCACCAGTGACTCGAGACAGGGCTCGGGATATGGCTACACCTTC
TRBV19	TRBJ1-6	-	-	CATRDNQRVRSPLHF	TGTGCCACCCGCGATAATCAGAGGGTTCGTTCACCCCTCCACTTT
TRBV25-1	TRBJ2-2	-	-	CASSGSGTNTGELFF	TGTGCCAGCAGTGGGTCGGGGACGAACACCGGGGAGCTGTTTTTT
TRBV7-8	TRBJ1-4	-	TRBD1	CASSLDRVRANEKLFF	TGTGCCAGCAGCTTGGACAGGGTGAGGGCTAATGAAAAACTGTTTTTT
TRBV10-2	TRBJ1-4	-	TRBD1	CASSGIDRDSEKLFF	TGCGCCAGCAGCGGCATCGACAGGGATTCTGAAAAACTGTTTTTT
TRBV5-6	TRBJ2-7	-	-	CASSPGGRLTYEQYF	TGTGCCAGCAGCCCTGGAGGGAGATTAACCTACGAGCAGTACTTC
TRBV6-5	TRBJ1-5	-	-	CASSYTLGVGQPQHF	TGTGCCAGCAGTTATACCCTCGGAGTAGGACAGCCCCAGCATTTT
TRBV29-1	TRBJ2-5	-	-	CSAPLYAGQETQYF	TGCAGCGCACCTCTGTATGCGGGCCAAGAGACCCAGTACTTC
TRBV28	TRBJ1-1	-	-	CASSLLGGAPMNTEAFF	TGTGCCAGCAGTCTCCTTGGGGGCGCACCGATGAACACTGAAGCTTTCTTT
TRBV12-3/TRBV12-4	TRBJ2-5	-	-	CASSRSGETQYF	TGTGCCAGCAGTCGAAGCGGGGAGACCCAGTACTTC
TRBV3-1/TRBV3-2	TRBJ2-6	many	-	CASSPTPGAGANVLTF	TGTGCCAGCAGCCCCACCCCTGGGGCCGGGGCCAACGTCCTGACTTTC
TRBV19	TRBJ1-6	few	TRBD1	CASSRDSNSPLHF	TGTGCCAGTAGTCGGGACAGTAATTCACCCCTCCACTTT
TRBV2	TRBJ2-5	once	TRBD2	CASSIEKLAGVQETQYF	TGTGCCAGCAGCATCGAAAAACTAGCGGGGGTCCAAGAGACCCAGTACTTC
TRBV5-1	TRBJ2-7	-	TRBD1	CASSPGQGGPYEQYF	TGCGCCAGCAGCCCGGGACAGGGTGGCCCCTACGAGCAGTACTTC
TRBV5-6	TRBJ2-7	-	-	CASSLQGGNSYEQYF	TGTGCCAGCAGCCTACAGGGTGGCAACTCCTACGAGCAGTACTTC
TRBV4-2	TRBJ2-3	-	TRBD2	CASSPSPTSISTDTQYF	TGTGCCAGCAGCCCGTCCCCGACTAGCATTAGCACAGATACGCAGTATTTT
TRBV5-1	TRBJ1-6	-	TRBD1	CASSLGQGSNSPLHF	TGCGCCAGCAGCTTGGGACAGGGGTCGAATTCACCCCTCCACTTT
TRBV7-8	TRBJ1-1	few	TRBD1	CASSPGTEVTEAFF	TGTGCCAGCAGCCCCGGGACAGAGGTCACTGAAGCTTTCTTT
TRBV3-1/TRBV3-2	TRBJ2-1	-	-	CASSPSPYNEQFF	TGTGCCAGCAGCCCCTCCCCCTACAATGAGCAGTTCTTC
TRBV20-1	TRBJ1-6	-	TRBD1	CSASATGGNQSPLHF	TGCAGTGCTAGTGCGACAGGGGGCAATCAATCACCCCTCCACTTT
TRBV5-6	TRBJ1-2	-	-	CASSLLRGGYTF	TGTGCCAGCAGCTTGCTCCGCGGGGGCTACACCTTC
TRBV2	TRBJ2-4	-	-	CASMRPPKNIQYF	TGTGCCAGCATGAGGCCCCCCAAAAACATTCAGTACTTC
TRBV11-3	TRBJ2-7	-	-	CASSLAEQGNGEQYF	TGTGCCAGCAGCTTAGCGGAACAGGGTAACGGCGAGCAGTACTTC
TRBV19	TRBJ2-7	-	-	CASSIHGDEQYF	TGTGCCAGTAGTATCCACGGGGACGAGCAGTACTTC
TRBV11-3	TRBJ2-7	-	TRBD2	CASSLGGSGRAEQYF	TGTGCCAGCAGCTTAGGGGGTAGCGGGCGAGCGGAGCAGTACTTC
TRBV5-1	TRBJ2-7	-	TRBD2	CASSGTSGAAHEQYF	TGCGCCAGCAGTGGGACTAGCGGGGCAGCCCACGAGCAGTACTTC
TRBV5-4	TRBJ2-5	-	-	CASSSPAEGRTQYF	TGTGCCAGCAGCTCCCCCGCGGAGGGAAGGACCCAGTACTTC
TRBV6-5	TRBJ1-2	-	-	CASTQRRDYGYTF	TGTGCCAGCACTCAGCGACGGGACTATGGCTACACCTTC
TRBV6-5	TRBJ2-4	-	-	CASSPRAGKNIQYF	TGTGCCAGCAGTCCCCGAGCAGGGAAAAACATTCAGTACTTC
TRBV27	TRBJ2-4	-	TRBD1	CASSLDRGYIQYF	TGTGCCAGCAGTTTAGACAGGGGATACATTCAGTACTTC
TRBV3-1/TRBV3-2	TRBJ2-3	once	-	CASGWSSTDTQYF	TGTGCCAGCGGGTGGAGTAGCACAGATACGCAGTATTTT
TRBV21-1	TRBJ2-5	-	-	CASSKGAWPSGQETQYF	TGTGCCAGCAGCAAAGGGGCTTGGCCTAGCGGGCAAGAGACCCAGTACTTC
TRBV12-3/TRBV12-4	TRBJ1-1	-	-	CASRPVGGTEAFF	TGTGCCAGCAGACCCGTCGGGGGAACTGAAGCTTTCTTT
TRBV6-5	TRBJ1-1	few	TRBD1	CASPYRGGTEAFF	TGTGCCAGCCCCTACAGGGGTGGAACTGAAGCTTTCTTT
TRBV6-1	TRBJ2-6	-	-	CASSEWEGDGANVLTF	TGTGCCAGCAGTGAATGGGAGGGGGATGGGGCCAACGTCCTGACTTTC
TRBV14	TRBJ2-7	-	-	CASSQFFGLYEQYF	TGTGCCAGCAGCCAATTTTTTGGACTCTACGAGCAGTACTTC
TRBV12-3/TRBV12-4	TRBJ1-5	-	-	CASSQGWNQPQHF	TGTGCCAGCAGTCAGGGTTGGAATCAGCCCCAGCATTTT
TRBV9	TRBJ2-3	-	TRBD2	CASSSLSGGTSNTQYF	TGTGCCAGCAGCAGCCTATCGGGAGGGACCTCAAATACGCAGTATTTT
TRBV5-1	TRBJ1-1	-	-	CASSRDTNTEAFF	TGCGCCAGCAGCCGGGACACCAACACTGAAGCTTTCTTT
TRBV27	TRBJ1-1	-	-	CASSLLANTEAFF	TGTGCCAGCAGTTTATTGGCCAACACTGAAGCTTTCTTT
TRBV11-2	TRBJ2-7	-	-	CASSSRTSTYEQYF	TGTGCCAGCAGCAGTCGGACTTCTACCTACGAGCAGTACTTC
TRBV6-6	TRBJ1-3	-	-	CASSYPPGVSGNTIYF	TGTGCCAGCAGTTACCCTCCCGGGGTCTCTGGAAACACCATATATTTT
TRBV5-1	TRBJ2-1	once	-	CASRSDINEDEQFF	TGCGCCAGCAGATCCGACATTAATGAAGATGAGCAGTTCTTC
TRBV4-1	TRBJ1-5	-	TRBD1	CASSRRDRGQAQPQHF	TGCGCCAGCAGCCGACGGGACAGGGGGCAGGCTCAGCCCCAGCATTTT
TRBV11-2	TRBJ2-5	-	-	CASTLSGKETQYF	TGTGCCAGCACCCTATCCGGGAAAGAGACCCAGTACTTC
TRBV21-1	TRBJ1-2	-	-	CASSKESCRYGYTF	TGTGCCAGCAGCAAAGAGAGTTGCCGCTATGGCTACACCTTC